Listed below are T cell receptor beta chains from one sample, sequenced in a study of beta chain features in type 1 diabetes. TCRdb's copy holds only in-frame clones and misses some; the assay was immunoSEQ multiplex PCR. The repertoire holds hundreds of thousands of clones, around 15% seen once, with approximately 0.099% in the top ten. Sequencing was carried out using naive CD4+ T cells from blood. The receptors originated from a man aged 18 to 30 in good health. CDR3s include the opening cysteine and the closing phenylalanine or tryptophan. A D gene is named only where the DNA matches it firmly. Size is stated for part of the rows, as once, few or many counts, or as a class when the clone is expanded.

few,.,TRBJ2-1,TRBV30,11,TGTGCCTGGAGTGTGGGCAGTGAGCAGTTCTTC,CAWSVGSEQFF
.,.,TRBJ2-2,TRBV29-1,13,TGCAGCGTGGGGCAGGGTTTCACCGGGGAGCTGTTTTTT,CSVGQGFTGELFF
.,TRBD2,TRBJ2-1,TRBV11-1,18,TGTGCCAGCAGCCCTAGAGGGACTAGCGGCCGTCCCTACAATGAGCAGTTCTTC,CASSPRGTSGRPYNEQFF
.,.,TRBJ2-2,TRBV5-5,15,TGTGCCAGCAGCAAACAGGCAGCGAACACCGGGGAGCTGTTTTTT,CASSKQAANTGELFF
.,.,TRBJ1-2,TRBV19,14,.,CASTSDRGGYGYTF
few,.,TRBJ1-3,TRBV7-2,14,TGTGCCAGCAGCTTGGGGGGCTCTGGAAACACCATATATTTT,CASSLGGSGNTIYF
few,.,TRBJ1-2,TRBV7-2,15,TGTGCCAGCAGCCCACTGACCACCCTTAACTATGGCTACACCTTC,CASSPLTTLNYGYTF
.,.,TRBJ2-3,TRBV30,17,TGTGCCTGGAGTGTGAGGGGCCCCCGCAGTCCCACAGATACGCAGTATTTT,CAWSVRGPRSPTDTQYF
few,.,TRBJ2-1,TRBV25-1,17,TGTGCCAGCAGTGAATATGGACGGCTGAGCTCCTACAATGAGCAGTTCTTC,CASSEYGRLSSYNEQFF
.,TRBD1,TRBJ2-1,TRBV5-5,15,TGTGCCAGCAGCCCGGACAGGGGGCTCTACAATGAGCAGTTCTTC,CASSPDRGLYNEQFF
few,TRBD1,TRBJ2-7,TRBV28,15,TGTGCCAGCAGTCCTAGTTGGGGACAGGGCTACGAGCAGTACTTC,CASSPSWGQGYEQYF
few,.,TRBJ1-2,TRBV19,13,TGTGCCAGTAGTACCGGACAGAACTATGGCTACACCTTC,CASSTGQNYGYTF
.,.,TRBJ1-2,TRBV9,14,TGTGCCAGCAGCGCAGTCCAAAGACCGGCCGGCTACACCTTC,CASSAVQRPAGYTF
few,TRBD1,TRBJ2-5,TRBV10-3,15,TGTGCCATCAGTCGACAGGGGGTCGGTCGTGAGACCCAGTACTTC,CAISRQGVGRETQYF